Below, 4 T cell receptor beta chains from the same sample are listed, as sequenced in a study of early T cells in non-severe SARS-CoV-2 infection. TCRdb recomputed calls from the 5' RACE reads with MiXCR, one row per CDR3 protein. The sample lists about 26,000 distinct CDR3 sequences, 5.1% occurring once. The source material was whole blood. These receptors came from an adult who was a healthcare worker with PCR-confirmed SARS-CoV-2 infection or an uninfected control (not recorded which).

At least ten counts were recorded for this clonotype. Since a much larger clone is just one base distant, this may be a read error. The conserved closing phenylalanine or tryptophan is absent in this CDR3, likely reflecting a read error. The chain recombines TRBV7-8 with TRBJ2-7; TRBD1 matches at 10 bases. The junction had 16 bases not matched to a gene; V was cut back by 6 bases and J by 5 bases. Per the germline V gene, CDR1 is SGHVS and CDR2 is FQNEAQ. CDR3 size: 17 residues. In nucleotides, the CDR3 is TGTGCCAGCAGTCCGAGGGCCCCGGGACAGGGGATTAACGAGCAGTACCTC. This codes for CASSPRAPGQGINEQYL.

This clonotype was seen repeatedly, ten times or more. V is TRBV18 and J is TRBJ1-2; the D gene is possibly TRBD1 (6 bases). CDR3 length equals 14 residues. The germline V gene has CDR1 KGHSH and CDR2 LQKENI. Trimming took off 3 bases at V and 2 bases at J, with 10 bases between the two ends. The CDR3 nucleotides are TGTGCCAGCTCACCCCCAGGACAGAACTATGGCTACACCTTC. This translates into CASSPPGQNYGYTF.

This clonotype was picked up a small number of times. The V and J genes are TRBV18 and TRBJ2-7, with 10 bases aligning to TRBD1. The CDR3 length is 14 residues. Germline loops: CDR1 KGHSH, CDR2 LQKENI. Trimming cost V 6 bases and J 6 bases; bases outside gene matches: 8. The CDR3 protein is CASSAGTGDLEQYF. The CDR3 nucleotides are TGTGCCAGCTCGGCCGGGACAGGGGATCTCGAGCAGTACTTC.

V and J are TRBV30 and TRBJ2-1; D gene unclear. Germline lookup yields CDR1 GTSNPN and CDR2 SVGIG (reference sequence). The CDR3 runs 13 residues. The V gene lost 4 bases and the J gene lost 1 base, with 8 bases spanning the gap. The CDR3 reads CAWNAESYNEQFF. For the CDR3, the DNA is TGTGCCTGGAATGCGGAATCCTACAATGAGCAGTTCTTC.